Below are 4 T cell receptor beta chains sequenced from a single sample in a study of T-cell memory formation after mild COVID-19. MiXCR was run by TCRdb on the 5' RACE reads, yielding one entry per CDR3 protein. The sample gives about 320,000 distinct CDR3 sequences, over 11% of which show up once; around 20% is in the top ten. The sequenced sample consisted of PBMCs or a T cell subset sorted from them (not recorded which). Every receptor here comes from a man in his late teens or twenties who had mild COVID-19 (a few samples of this study predate the infection). Cell type and time point are not known.

The rearrangement joins TRBV7-2 to TRBJ2-5; TRBD1 aligns across 8 bases. The CDR3 runs 14 residues. CDR1 and CDR2 from the germline V gene are SGHTA and FQGNSA. Germline trimming cut 6 bases from V and 5 bases from J; bases unmatched to any gene: 8. Here the CDR3 DNA reads TGTGCCAGCAGTCAAGGACAGGGACGGGAGACCCAGTACTTC. It yields the protein CASSQGQGRETQYF. The full variable domain, with the rest looked up from reference TRBV7-2 and TRBJ2-5, is GAGVSQSPSNKVTEKGKDVELRCDPISGHTALYWYRQSLGQGLEFLIYFQGNSAPDKSGLPSDRFSAERTGGSVSTLTIQRTQQEDSAVYLCASSQGQGRETQYFGPGTRLLVL.

DNA for the CDR3: TGCAGTGCCGCTAGCGGGGAGTTTGCGAATACGCAGTATTTT. Its translation is CSAASGEFANTQYF. The rearrangement joins TRBV20-1 to TRBJ2-3; 9 bases are shared with TRBD2. Germline CDR1 is DFQATT and CDR2 is SNEGSKA (reference sequence). CDR3 length: 14 residues. V lost 6 bases to trimming and J lost 7 bases; unmatched junction nucleotides: 11.

This chain connects TRBV2 to TRBJ2-5, with 12 bases aligning to TRBD2. CDR3 size: 15 residues. Germline-derived CDR1 and CDR2 are SNHLY and FYNNEI. V lost 5 bases, J lost 1 base, and 2 bases stayed unmatched. The CDR3 spells CASSTLAGGQETQYF. The DNA of the CDR3 is TGTGCCAGCAGTACACTAGCGGGGGGCCAAGAGACCCAGTACTTC.

A few counts support this clonotype. The rearrangement links TRBV5-1 to TRBJ1-6; possible D gene TRBD1, 5 bases. From germline, CDR1 is SGHRS and CDR2 YFSETQ. Trimming took off 5 bases at V and 10 bases at J, with 10 bases between the two ends. This CDR3 contains 12 residues. DNA for the CDR3: TGCGCCAGCAGTTCAGGGATGTCACCCCTCCACTTT. Encoded protein: CASSSGMSPLHF.